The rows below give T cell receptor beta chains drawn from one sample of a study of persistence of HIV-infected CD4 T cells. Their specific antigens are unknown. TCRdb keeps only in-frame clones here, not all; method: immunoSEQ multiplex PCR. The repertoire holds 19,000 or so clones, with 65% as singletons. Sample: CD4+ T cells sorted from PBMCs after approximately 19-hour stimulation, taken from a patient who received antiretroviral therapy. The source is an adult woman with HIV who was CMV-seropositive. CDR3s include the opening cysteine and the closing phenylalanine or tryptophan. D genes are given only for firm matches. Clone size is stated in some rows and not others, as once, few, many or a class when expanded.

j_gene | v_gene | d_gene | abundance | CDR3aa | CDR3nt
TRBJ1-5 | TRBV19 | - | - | CASSEVQEPQHF | TGTGCCAGTAGTGAGGTGCAGGAGCCCCAGCATTTT
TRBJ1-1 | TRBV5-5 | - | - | CASSIRHPPLLNTEAFF | TGTGCCAGCAGCATCCGTCACCCGCCGCTTTTGAACACTGAAGCTTTCTTT
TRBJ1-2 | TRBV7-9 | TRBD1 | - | CASSGTATYGYTF | TGTGCCAGCTCCGGGACAGCAACGTATGGCTACACCTTC
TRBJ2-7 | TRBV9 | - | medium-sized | CASSVAWLPSSEQYF | TGTGCCAGCAGCGTAGCCTGGCTTCCTAGCTCCGAGCAGTACTTC
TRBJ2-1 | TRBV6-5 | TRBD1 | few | CASSSQQGAGYNEQFF | TGTGCCAGCAGTTCCCAACAGGGGGCGGGTTACAATGAGCAGTTCTTC
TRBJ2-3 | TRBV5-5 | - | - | CASSLSITDTQYF | TGTGCCAGCAGCTTGTCCATAACAGATACGCAGTATTTT
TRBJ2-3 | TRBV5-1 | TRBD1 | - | CASSLRGLGTDTQYF | TGCGCCAGCAGCTTGAGGGGGCTTGGCACAGATACGCAGTATTTT
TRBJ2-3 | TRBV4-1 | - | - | CASSRGTALSTDTQYF | TGCGCCAGCAGCCGCGGGACTGCACTTAGCACAGATACGCAGTATTTT
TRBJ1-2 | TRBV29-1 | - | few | CSASGGNYGYTF | TGCAGCGCCTCGGGGGGAAACTATGGCTACACCTTC
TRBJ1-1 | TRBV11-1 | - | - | CASSHQAVLEAFF | TGTGCCAGCAGCCACCAGGCGGTACTTGAAGCTTTCTTT
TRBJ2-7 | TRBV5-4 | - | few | CASSPLGTGTSYEQYF | TGTGCCAGCAGCCCTCTTGGGACGGGTACATCCTACGAGCAGTACTTC
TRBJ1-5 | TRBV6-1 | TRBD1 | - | CASSEPAGTGNQPQHF | TGTGCCAGCAGTGAACCTGCCGGGACAGGGAATCAGCCCCAGCATTTT
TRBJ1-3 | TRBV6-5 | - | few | CATAVSSGNTIYF | TGTGCCACTGCGGTTAGTTCTGGAAACACCATATATTTT
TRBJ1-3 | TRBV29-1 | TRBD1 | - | CSVGLGQSGNTIYF | TGCAGCGTTGGTTTGGGACAGTCTGGAAACACCATATATTTT
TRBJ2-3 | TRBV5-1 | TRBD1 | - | CASSRDRVSTDTQYF | TGCGCCAGCAGTCGGGACAGGGTTAGCACAGATACGCAGTATTTT
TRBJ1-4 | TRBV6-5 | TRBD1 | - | CATRGQGWDEKLFF | TGTGCCACCAGAGGACAGGGATGGGATGAAAAACTGTTTTTT
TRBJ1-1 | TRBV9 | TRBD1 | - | CASSVQGGGTEAFF | TGTGCCAGCAGCGTACAGGGGGGGGGCACTGAAGCTTTCTTT
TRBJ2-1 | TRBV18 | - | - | CASSPGSQGTTNNEQFF | TGTGCCAGCTCACCAGGGTCACAGGGAACCACCAACAATGAGCAGTTCTTC
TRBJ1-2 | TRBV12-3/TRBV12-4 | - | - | CASSFSKSGYTF | TGTGCCAGCAGTTTTTCTAAATCGGGCTACACCTTC
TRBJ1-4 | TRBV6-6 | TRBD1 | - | CASSPKGAYATNEKLFF | TGTGCCAGCAGTCCAAAGGGGGCGTATGCAACTAATGAAAAACTGTTTTTT
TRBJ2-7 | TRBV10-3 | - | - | CAISESVGYYEQYF | TGTGCCATCAGTGAGTCGGTCGGGTACTACGAGCAGTACTTC
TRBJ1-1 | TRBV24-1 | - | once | CATSDSLNTEAFF | TGTGCCACCAGTGACAGCCTAAACACTGAAGCTTTCTTT
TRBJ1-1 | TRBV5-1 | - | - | CASSRLSTGSTEAFF | TGCGCCAGCAGCCGGTTATCGACAGGAAGCACTGAAGCTTTCTTT
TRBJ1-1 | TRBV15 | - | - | CATSRGSRNTEAFF | TGTGCCACCAGCAGAGGGTCTAGGAACACTGAAGCTTTCTTT
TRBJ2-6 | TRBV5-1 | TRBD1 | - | CASSLTGGHEGNVLTF | TGCGCCAGCTCCCTAACAGGGGGCCACGAAGGCAACGTCCTGACTTTC
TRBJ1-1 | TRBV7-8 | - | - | CASSWGRGGAFF | TGTGCCAGCAGCTGGGGACGCGGCGGAGCTTTCTTT
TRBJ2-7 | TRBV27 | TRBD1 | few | CATRWTGMSDEQYF | TGTGCCACCCGCTGGACAGGGATGTCGGACGAGCAGTACTTC
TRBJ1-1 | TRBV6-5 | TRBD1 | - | CASSYTTGGNAEAFF | TGTGCCAGCAGTTACACAACAGGGGGCAACGCTGAAGCTTTCTTT
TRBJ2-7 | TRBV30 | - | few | CAWSGGLLYEQYF | TGTGCCTGGAGTGGCGGCCTCCTCTACGAGCAGTACTTC
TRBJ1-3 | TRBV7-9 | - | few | CASSLPVSLGNTIYF | TGTGCCAGCAGCTTACCGGTGTCGCTCGGAAACACCATATATTTT
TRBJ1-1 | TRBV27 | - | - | CASSFHRANTEAFF | TGTGCCAGCAGTTTTCACAGGGCGAACACTGAAGCTTTCTTT
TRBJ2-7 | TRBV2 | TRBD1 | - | CATTGQARYEQYF | TGTGCCACTACCGGACAGGCTCGCTACGAGCAGTACTTC
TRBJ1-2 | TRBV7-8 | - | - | CASSLVGDGYTF | TGTGCCAGCAGCTTAGTCGGGGATGGCTACACCTTC
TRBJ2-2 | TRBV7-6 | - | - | CASRLRVKSDTGELFF | TGTGCCAGCAGGCTACGTGTGAAGTCGGACACCGGGGAGCTGTTTTTT
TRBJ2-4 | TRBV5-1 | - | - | CASSLTGDIQYF | TGCGCCAGCAGCTTGACCGGTGACATTCAGTACTTC
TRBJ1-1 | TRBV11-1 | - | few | CASSAHGGVTEAFF | TGTGCCAGCAGCGCCCACGGGGGGGTCACTGAAGCTTTCTTT
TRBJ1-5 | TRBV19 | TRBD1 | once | CASRTGERALNQPQHF | TGTGCCAGTAGGACAGGGGAGCGGGCATTGAACCAGCCCCAGCATTTT
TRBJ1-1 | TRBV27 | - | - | CASSTQGLRAFF | TGTGCCAGCAGCACACAGGGACTTCGAGCTTTCTTT
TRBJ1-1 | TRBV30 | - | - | CAWSLRGNTEAFF | TGTGCCTGGAGTCTAAGGGGGAACACTGAAGCTTTCTTT
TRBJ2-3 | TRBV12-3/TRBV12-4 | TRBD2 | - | CASSPPSGLQYF | TGTGCCAGCAGCCCTCCTAGCGGCCTCCAGTATTTT
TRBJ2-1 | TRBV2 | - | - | CASSEDREDLF | TGTGCCAGCAGTGAAGACAGGGAGGATCTCTTC
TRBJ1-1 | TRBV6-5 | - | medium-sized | CAGGESYTEAFF | TGTGCCGGTGGAGAGAGCTACACTGAAGCTTTCTTT
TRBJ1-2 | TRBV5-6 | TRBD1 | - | CASSIGQGGYTF | TGTGCCAGCAGCATTGGACAGGGTGGCTACACCTTC
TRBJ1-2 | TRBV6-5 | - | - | CASSSYGANYGYTF | TGTGCCAGCAGTTCCTACGGGGCTAACTATGGCTACACCTTC
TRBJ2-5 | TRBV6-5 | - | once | CASSYFSQETQYF | TGTGCCAGCAGTTACTTCAGTCAAGAGACCCAGTACTTC
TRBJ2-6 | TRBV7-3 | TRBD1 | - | CASSESGTALSGANVLTF | TGTGCCAGCAGTGAATCCGGGACAGCCTTATCTGGGGCCAACGTCCTGACTTTC
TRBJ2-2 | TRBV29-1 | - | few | CSVTKGMNTGELFF | TGCAGCGTTACTAAGGGAATGAACACCGGGGAGCTGTTTTTT
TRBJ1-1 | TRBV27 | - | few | CASSSGSNTEAFF | TGTGCCAGCAGTTCCGGGTCGAACACTGAAGCTTTCTTT
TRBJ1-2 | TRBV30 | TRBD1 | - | CARFTGGGGYTF | TGTGCCAGGTTCACAGGGGGAGGAGGCTACACCTTC
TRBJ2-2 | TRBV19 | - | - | CASSSLETGELFF | TGTGCCAGTAGTAGCCTAGAGACCGGGGAGCTGTTTTTC
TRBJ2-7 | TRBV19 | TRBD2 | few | CASSDVAGEQYF | TGTGCCAGTAGTGATGTAGCGGGGGAGCAGTACTTC
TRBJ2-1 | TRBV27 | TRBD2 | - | CASRTTSGQSSYNEQFF | TGTGCCAGCAGAACCACTAGCGGGCAAAGCTCCTACAATGAGCAGTTCTTC
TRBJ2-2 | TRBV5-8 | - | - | CASSFYTGELFF | TGTGCCAGCAGCTTTTACACCGGGGAGCTGTTTTTT
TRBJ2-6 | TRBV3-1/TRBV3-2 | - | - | CASSQGASGANVLTF | TGTGCCAGCAGCCAAGGAGCCTCTGGGGCCAACGTCCTGACTTTC
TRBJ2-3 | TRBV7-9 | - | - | CASSLAGGVGDTQYF | TGTGCCAGCAGCTTAGCGGGCGGCGTAGGAGATACGCAGTATTTT